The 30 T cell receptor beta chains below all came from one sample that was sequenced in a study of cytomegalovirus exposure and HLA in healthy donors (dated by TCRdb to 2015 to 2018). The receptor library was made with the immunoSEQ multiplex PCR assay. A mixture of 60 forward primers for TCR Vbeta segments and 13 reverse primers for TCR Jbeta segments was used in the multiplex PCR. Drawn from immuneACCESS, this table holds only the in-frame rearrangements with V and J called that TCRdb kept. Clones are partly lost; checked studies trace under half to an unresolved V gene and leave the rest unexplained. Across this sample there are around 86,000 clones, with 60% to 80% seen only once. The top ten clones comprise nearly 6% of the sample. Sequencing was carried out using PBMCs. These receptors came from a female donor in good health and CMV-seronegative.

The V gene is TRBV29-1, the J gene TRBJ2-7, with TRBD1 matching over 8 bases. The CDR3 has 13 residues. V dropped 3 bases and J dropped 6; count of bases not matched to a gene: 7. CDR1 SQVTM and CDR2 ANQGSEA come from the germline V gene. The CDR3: CSVDLGQETEQYF. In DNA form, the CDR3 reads TGCAGCGTTGACCTGGGACAGGAGACCGAGCAGTACTTC.

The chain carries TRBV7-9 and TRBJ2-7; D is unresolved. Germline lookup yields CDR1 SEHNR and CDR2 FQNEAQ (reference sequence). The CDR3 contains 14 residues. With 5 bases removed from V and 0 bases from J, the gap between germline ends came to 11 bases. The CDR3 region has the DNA TGTGCCAGCAGCCCGCAGGTGATCTCCTACGAGCAGTACTTC. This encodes CASSPQVISYEQYF.

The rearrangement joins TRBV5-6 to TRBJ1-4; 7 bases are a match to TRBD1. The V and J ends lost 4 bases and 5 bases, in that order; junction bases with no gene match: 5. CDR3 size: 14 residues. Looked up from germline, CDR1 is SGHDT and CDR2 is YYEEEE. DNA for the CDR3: TGTGCCAGCAGCCTACAGGGGTACAATGAAAAACTGTTTTTT. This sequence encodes CASSLQGYNEKLFF.

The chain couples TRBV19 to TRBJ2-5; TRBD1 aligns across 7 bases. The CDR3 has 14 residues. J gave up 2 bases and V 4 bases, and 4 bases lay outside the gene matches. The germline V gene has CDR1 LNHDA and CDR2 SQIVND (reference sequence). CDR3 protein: CASSRDRFQETQYF. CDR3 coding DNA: TGTGCCAGTAGTAGGGACAGATTTCAAGAGACCCAGTACTTC.

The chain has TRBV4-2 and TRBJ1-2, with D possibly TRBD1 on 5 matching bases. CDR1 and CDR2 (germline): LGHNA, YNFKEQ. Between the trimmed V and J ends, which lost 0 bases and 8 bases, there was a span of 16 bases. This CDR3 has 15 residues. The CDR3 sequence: CASSQDRRQGGGYTF. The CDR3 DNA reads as TGTGCCAGCAGCCAAGATCGCCGGCAGGGAGGAGGCTACACCTTC.

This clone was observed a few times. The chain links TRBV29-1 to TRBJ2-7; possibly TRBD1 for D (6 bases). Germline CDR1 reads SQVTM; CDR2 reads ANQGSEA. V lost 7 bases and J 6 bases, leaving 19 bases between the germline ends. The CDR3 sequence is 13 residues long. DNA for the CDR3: TGCAGCGCAACTTCCAGGGTACAGGGCGAGCAGTACTTC. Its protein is CSATSRVQGEQYF.

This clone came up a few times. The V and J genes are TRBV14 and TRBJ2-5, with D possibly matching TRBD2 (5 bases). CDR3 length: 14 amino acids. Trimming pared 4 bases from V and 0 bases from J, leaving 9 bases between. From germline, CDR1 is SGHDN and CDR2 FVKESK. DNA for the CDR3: TGTGCCAGCAGCCGCGACTACTACCAAGAGACCCAGTACTTC. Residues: CASSRDYYQETQYF.

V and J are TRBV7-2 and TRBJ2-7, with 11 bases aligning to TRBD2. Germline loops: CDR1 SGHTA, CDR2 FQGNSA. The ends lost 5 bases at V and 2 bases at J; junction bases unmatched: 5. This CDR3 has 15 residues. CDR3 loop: CASSPTSGGTYEQYF. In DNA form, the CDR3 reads TGTGCCAGCAGCCCCACTAGCGGGGGAACCTACGAGCAGTACTTC. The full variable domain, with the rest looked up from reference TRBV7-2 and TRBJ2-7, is GAGVSQSPSNKVTEKGKDVELRCDPISGHTALYWYRQSLGQGLEFLIYFQGNSAPDKSGLPSDRFSAERTGGSVSTLTIQRTQQEDSAVYLCASSPTSGGTYEQYFGPGTRLTVT.

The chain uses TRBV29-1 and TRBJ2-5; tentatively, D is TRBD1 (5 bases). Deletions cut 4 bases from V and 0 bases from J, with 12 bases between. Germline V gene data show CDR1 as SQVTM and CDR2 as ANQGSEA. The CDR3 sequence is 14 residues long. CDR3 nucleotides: TGCAGCGTTGCGGGCAGGACATACCAAGAGACCCAGTACTTC. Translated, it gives CSVAGRTYQETQYF.

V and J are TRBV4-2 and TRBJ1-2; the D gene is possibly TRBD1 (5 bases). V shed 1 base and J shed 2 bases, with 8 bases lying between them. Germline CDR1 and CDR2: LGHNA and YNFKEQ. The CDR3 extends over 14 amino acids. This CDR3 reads CASSQGGDNYGYTF. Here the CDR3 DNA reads TGTGCCAGCAGCCAAGGCGGGGACAACTATGGCTACACCTTC.

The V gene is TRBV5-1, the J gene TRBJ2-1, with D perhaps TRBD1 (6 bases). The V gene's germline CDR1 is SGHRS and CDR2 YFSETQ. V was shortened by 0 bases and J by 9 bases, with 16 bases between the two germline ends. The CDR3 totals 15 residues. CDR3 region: CASSLGVTGAREQFF. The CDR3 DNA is TGCGCCAGCAGCTTGGGGGTGACAGGAGCGCGTGAGCAGTTCTTC.

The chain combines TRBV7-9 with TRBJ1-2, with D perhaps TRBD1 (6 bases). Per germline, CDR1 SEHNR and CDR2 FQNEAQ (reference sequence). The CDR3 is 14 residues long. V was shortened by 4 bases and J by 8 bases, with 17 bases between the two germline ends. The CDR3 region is CASSYGTIGDGYTF. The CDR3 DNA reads TGTGCCAGCAGCTACGGGACAATAGGGGACGGCTACACCTTC.

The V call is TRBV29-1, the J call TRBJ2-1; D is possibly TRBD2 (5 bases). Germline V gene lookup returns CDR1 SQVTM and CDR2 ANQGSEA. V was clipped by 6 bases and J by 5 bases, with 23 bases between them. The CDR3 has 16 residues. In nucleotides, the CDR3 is TGCAGCGTGGGTGTCGTTGCGTTGGTGAGGGACAATGAGCAGTTCTTC. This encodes CSVGVVALVRDNEQFF.

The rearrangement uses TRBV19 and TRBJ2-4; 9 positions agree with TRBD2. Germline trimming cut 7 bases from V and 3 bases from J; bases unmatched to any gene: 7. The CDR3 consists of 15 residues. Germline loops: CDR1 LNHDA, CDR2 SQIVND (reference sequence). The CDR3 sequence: CASTHGAGGKNIQYF. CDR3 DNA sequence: TGTGCCAGTACCCATGGAGCGGGGGGCAAAAACATTCAGTACTTC. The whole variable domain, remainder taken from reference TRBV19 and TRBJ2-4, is DGGITQSPKYLFRKEGQNVTLSCEQNLNHDAMYWYRQDPGQGLRLIYYSQIVNDFQKGDIAEGYSVSREKKESFPLTVTSAQKNPTAFYLCASTHGAGGKNIQYFGAGTRLSVL.

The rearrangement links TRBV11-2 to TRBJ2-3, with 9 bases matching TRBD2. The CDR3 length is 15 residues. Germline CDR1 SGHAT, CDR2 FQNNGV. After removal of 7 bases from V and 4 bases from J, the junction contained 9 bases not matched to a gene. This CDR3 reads CASTLRRGGSDTQYF. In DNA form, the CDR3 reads TGTGCCAGCACCCTACGGCGGGGGGGCTCAGATACGCAGTATTTT.

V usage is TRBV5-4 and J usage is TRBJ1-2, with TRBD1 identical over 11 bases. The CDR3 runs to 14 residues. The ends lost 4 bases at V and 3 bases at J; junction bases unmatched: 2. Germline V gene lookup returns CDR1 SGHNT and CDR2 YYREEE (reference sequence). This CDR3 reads CASSRDRGDYGYTF. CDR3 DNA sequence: TGTGCCAGCAGCCGGGACAGGGGGGACTATGGCTACACCTTC.

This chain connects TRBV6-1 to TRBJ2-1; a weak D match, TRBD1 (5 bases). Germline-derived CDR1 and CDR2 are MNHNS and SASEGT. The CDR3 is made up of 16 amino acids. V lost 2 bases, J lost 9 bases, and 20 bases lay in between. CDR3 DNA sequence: TGTGCCAGCAGTGAATTGTTCACTACCGTTGACAGTGAGCAGTTCTTC. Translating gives CASSELFTTVDSEQFF.

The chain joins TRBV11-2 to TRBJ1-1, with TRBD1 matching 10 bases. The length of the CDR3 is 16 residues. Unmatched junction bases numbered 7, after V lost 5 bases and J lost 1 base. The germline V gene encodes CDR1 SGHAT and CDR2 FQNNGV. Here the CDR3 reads CASSVTTGGENTEAFF. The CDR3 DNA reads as TGTGCCAGCAGCGTGACGACAGGGGGCGAGAACACTGAAGCTTTCTTT.

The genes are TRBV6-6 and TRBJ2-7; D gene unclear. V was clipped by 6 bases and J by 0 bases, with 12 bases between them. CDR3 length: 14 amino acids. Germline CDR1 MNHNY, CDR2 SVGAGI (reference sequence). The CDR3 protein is CASSPALSSYEQYF. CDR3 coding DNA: TGTGCCAGCAGCCCCGCCCTAAGCTCCTACGAGCAGTACTTC.

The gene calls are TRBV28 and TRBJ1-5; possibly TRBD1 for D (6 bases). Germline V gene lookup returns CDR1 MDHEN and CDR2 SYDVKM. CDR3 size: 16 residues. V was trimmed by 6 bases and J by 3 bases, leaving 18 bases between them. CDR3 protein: CASRLRTEEFNQPQHF. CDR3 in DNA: TGTGCCAGCAGGTTGAGGACAGAAGAATTCAATCAGCCCCAGCATTTT.

The CDR3 here is CSVGNPRGTEAFF. CDR3 nucleotides: TGCAGCGTTGGGAACCCCCGGGGCACTGAAGCTTTCTTT. This rearrangement joins TRBV29-1 to TRBJ1-1; no definite D call. Germline CDR1 reads SQVTM; CDR2 reads ANQGSEA. The length of the CDR3 is 13 residues. Between the trimmed V and J ends, which lost 4 bases and 4 bases, there was a span of 13 bases.

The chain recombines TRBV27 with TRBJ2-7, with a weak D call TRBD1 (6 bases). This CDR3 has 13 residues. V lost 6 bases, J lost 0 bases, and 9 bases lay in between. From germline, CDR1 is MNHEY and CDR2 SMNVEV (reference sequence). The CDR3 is CASRGGPSYEQYF. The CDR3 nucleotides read TGTGCCAGCAGAGGGGGTCCCTCCTACGAGCAGTACTTC.

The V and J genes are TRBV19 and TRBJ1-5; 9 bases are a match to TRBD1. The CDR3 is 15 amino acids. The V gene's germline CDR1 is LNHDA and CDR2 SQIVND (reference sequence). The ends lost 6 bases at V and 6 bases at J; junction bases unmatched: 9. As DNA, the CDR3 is TGTGCCAGTAGCGACCCGGGACAGGGAGGTCAGCCCCAGCATTTT. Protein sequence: CASSDPGQGGQPQHF.

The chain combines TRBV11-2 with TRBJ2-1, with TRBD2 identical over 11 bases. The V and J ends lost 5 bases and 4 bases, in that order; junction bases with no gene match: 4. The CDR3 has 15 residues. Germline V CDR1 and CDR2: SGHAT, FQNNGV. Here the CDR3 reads CASSPTSGGYNEQFF. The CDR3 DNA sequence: TGTGCCAGCAGCCCCACTAGCGGGGGTTACAATGAGCAGTTCTTC.

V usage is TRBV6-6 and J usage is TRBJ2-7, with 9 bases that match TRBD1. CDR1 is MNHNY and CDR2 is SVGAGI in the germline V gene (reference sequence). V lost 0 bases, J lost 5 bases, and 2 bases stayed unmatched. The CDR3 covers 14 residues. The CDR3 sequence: CASSYSQGAHEQYF. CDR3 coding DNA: TGTGCCAGCAGTTACTCACAGGGGGCCCACGAGCAGTACTTC.

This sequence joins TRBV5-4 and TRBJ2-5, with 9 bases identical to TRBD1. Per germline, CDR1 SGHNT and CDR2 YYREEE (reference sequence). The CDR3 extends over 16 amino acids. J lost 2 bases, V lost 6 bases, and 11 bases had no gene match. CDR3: CASKTHGTGYQETQYF. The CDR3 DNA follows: TGTGCCAGCAAGACGCACGGGACAGGGTATCAAGAGACCCAGTACTTC.

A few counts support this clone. The chain's CDR3 is CASSPRGGTGMGYTF. The DNA for the CDR3 is TGCGCCAGCAGCCCCCGAGGAGGGACGGGGATGGGCTACACCTTC. J is TRBJ1-2 and V is TRBV5-1, with D perhaps matching TRBD1 (5 bases). V was trimmed by 4 bases and J by 8 bases, leaving 21 bases between them. Germline loops: CDR1 SGHRS, CDR2 YFSETQ. The CDR3 runs 15 residues.

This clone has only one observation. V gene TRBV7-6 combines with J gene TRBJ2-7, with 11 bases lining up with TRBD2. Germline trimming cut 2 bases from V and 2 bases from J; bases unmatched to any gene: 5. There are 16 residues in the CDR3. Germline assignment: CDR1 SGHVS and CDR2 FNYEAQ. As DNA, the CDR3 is TGTGCCAGCAGCTTATCGTCTAGCGGGAGGACCTACGAGCAGTACTTC. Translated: CASSLSSSGRTYEQYF.

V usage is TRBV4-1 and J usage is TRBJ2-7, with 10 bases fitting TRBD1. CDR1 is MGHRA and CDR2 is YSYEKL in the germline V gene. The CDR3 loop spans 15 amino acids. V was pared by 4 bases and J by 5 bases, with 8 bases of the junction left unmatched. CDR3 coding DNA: TGCGCCAGCAGCCGAGGTGGACAGGGGGGGGACGAGCAGTACTTC. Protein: CASSRGGQGGDEQYF.

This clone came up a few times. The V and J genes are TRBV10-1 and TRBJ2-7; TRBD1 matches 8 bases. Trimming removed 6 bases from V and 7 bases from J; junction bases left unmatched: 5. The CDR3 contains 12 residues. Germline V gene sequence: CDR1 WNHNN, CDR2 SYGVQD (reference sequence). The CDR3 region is CASSPGGREQYF. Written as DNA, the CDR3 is TGCGCCAGCAGCCCAGGGGGCCGGGAGCAGTACTTC.